This TCR beta chain was identified during a study of response to subunit inactivated influenza vaccine. Study-level findings and limits: With each seasonal influenza vaccination, the authors suggested, few new T cells are recruited.

TCRdb reanalysed the RT-PCR reads using MiXCR and keeps one entry per CDR3 protein. The table has approximately 570,000 distinct CDR3 sequences, under 9% seen once. The table lists this clonotype with many counts. Its target is not known. Per germline, CDR1 DFQATT and CDR2 SNEGSKA (reference sequence). V was shortened by 5 bases and J by 3 bases, with 19 bases between the two germline ends. This CDR3 spans 15 amino acids. The receptor's source is a man aged 45-69 years who received an inactivated influenza vaccine. The source was PBMCs from blood, collected around 2 years after vaccination. The rearrangement links TRBV20-1 to TRBJ1-1, with a weak D call TRBD1 (5 bases). This CDR3 reads CSAANFGTGHTEAFF. CDR3 nucleotide sequence: TGCAGTGCTGCGAACTTCGGGACCGGCCACACTGAAGCTTTCTTT.